Listed here is a single T cell receptor (beta chain). Its antigen is unknown. The germline V gene encodes CDR1 SGHNT and CDR2 YENEEA. The CDR3 contains 14 residues. The V gene end was trimmed by 7 bases and the J gene end by 5 bases; junction bases not matched to a gene: 9. This sample stems from a study of blood T cells in healthy people across ages. The study recruited healthy Caucasian donors from Russia who were aged about 6 to 90. Study outcomes and limitations: Naive T cell percentage showed a strong correlation with the diversity of TCR beta.

For the second PCR, which ran for about 7 to 11 cycles, a sample-barcoded 5' primer and a J-beta primer mix were used. TCRdb re-called the 5' RACE reads with MiXCR, one entry per CDR3 protein. The sample has 980,000 or so distinct CDR3 sequences, around 48% seen once. This receptor was obtained from a man younger than 40 in good health. Input material: blood. The chain uses TRBV11-3 and TRBJ2-3, with 7 positions matching TRBD1. CDR3 sequence reads: CASNDRDSQDTQYF. DNA for the CDR3: TGTGCCAGCAACGACCGGGACAGTCAAGATACGCAGTATTTT.